This T cell receptor beta chain was retrieved from a study of T-cell reconstitution after alpha-beta-depleted transplantation in children (dated by TCRdb to the mid-2010s). Some background on the complete study: Using TCR repertoire profiling, the study quantitatively followed how T-cell immune reconstitution unfolded in children after TCRalphabeta/CD19-depleted allogeneic hematopoietic cell transplantation.

The method was PCR. The data were produced on an Illumina HiSeq 2500. Molecular barcoding was employed in the preparation of TCR libraries, with unique molecular identifiers being used to normalize TCRbeta repertoire quantification. TCRdb ran its own pipeline on the public reads, namely fastp trimming at Q25 and MiXCR clone calling, and kept in-frame beta chains. Rows with one shared CDR3 protein collapse into an entry with the most common genes and DNA. A total of about 610,000 distinct CDR3 sequences appear in this sample, about 10% of them only once. The top ten hold roughly 3.9% of the sample. This clonotype occurred a few times. No antigen is known for it. Within one base of it there is no much larger clone, and no base qualities were kept. Trimmed from V: 3 bases; trimmed from J: 4 bases; junction bases lacking a gene match: 6. The CDR3 runs 15 amino acids, cysteine and phenylalanine included. This entry keeps only the CDR3 DNA: 45 bases, framed from base 1.

The sequences come from PBMCs from the stem cell graft donor, collected from the stem cell graft. The receptor was isolated from a human donor who donated a stem cell graft to a child with acute myeloid leukemia. The chain employs TRBV12-3 or TRBV12-4 and TRBJ2-7, with TRBD2 matching 10 junction bases. The CDR3: CASSFSPSGRYEQYF. The nucleotide sequence reads TGTGCCAGCAGTTTTAGTCCTAGCGGGAGATACGAGCAGTACTTC.